This paragraph reports one TCR beta chain. This specimen comes from a study of blood T cell repertoires in COVID-19. Study-wide context: Collection of acute and convalescent COVID-19 samples took place in the United States, Italy and Spain.

Clones were read by immunoSEQ multiplex PCR, and TCRdb kept only the in-frame ones, dropping some. This sample has a few hundred thousand clones, with around 89% found just once. The CDR3 extends over 14 amino acids. CDR1 is MGHRA and CDR2 is YSYEKL in the germline V gene. Trimming removed 0 bases at V and 1 base at J, with 7 bases between. The rearrangement uses TRBV4-1 and TRBJ2-7; D gene unclear. The sequenced sample was peripheral blood. This sequence originates from a woman aged 40 to 49 with acute or convalescent COVID-19. CDR3: CASSQEATSYEQYV. The CDR3 coding sequence is TGCGCCAGCAGCCAAGAAGCGACTTCCTACGAGCAGTACGTC.